This T cell receptor beta chain came from a study of blood T cell repertoires in COVID-19. The CDR3 is 13 amino acids. V lost 6 bases and J lost 5; bases outside the gene matches: 4. Germline CDR1 SGHTA, CDR2 FQGTGA. Assay: immunoSEQ multiplex PCR; the TCRdb copy retains only in-frame clones and omits some. The sample has hundreds of thousands of clones; roughly nine tenths are singletons. The sequenced sample was peripheral blood. This sequence was found in a man between 40 and 49 years old with acute or convalescent COVID-19. The rearrangement joins TRBV7-3 to TRBJ2-7; 10 bases align to TRBD1. DNA for the CDR3: TGTGCCAGCAGTGACAGGGGGCGGAACGAGCAGTACTTC. Protein product: CASSDRGRNEQYF.